These T cell receptor beta chains were read from a single sample in a study of OX40 agonist ivuxolimab in advanced cancers. The data were produced by immunoSEQ multiplex PCR, yet TCRdb's version contains in-frame clones alone and is incomplete. The data show approximately 70,000 clones, with 70% to 90% seen just once and about 17% held by the top ten. This specimen was CD4+ or CD8+ T cells sorted from blood, taken in a trial of the OX40 agonist ivuxolimab. The receptors originated from an adult with an advanced solid tumor such as melanoma, head and neck, liver or kidney cancer. CDR3s include the opening cysteine and the closing phenylalanine or tryptophan. Fields, in order: D gene, V gene, J gene, clone size, CDR3 DNA, CDR3 protein. D genes are given only for firm matches. Where a row states a size, it is once, few, many or the class of an expanded clone; other rows omit it.

TRBD2,TRBV11-3,TRBJ2-1,.,TGTGCCAGCAGCCCACAAGCGGGAGTGGGCTACAATGAGCAGTTCTTC,CASSPQAGVGYNEQFF
.,TRBV11-2,TRBJ1-3,.,TGTGCCAGCAGCCCACGTCGGGGCTCTGGAAACACCATATATTTT,CASSPRRGSGNTIYF
.,TRBV7-6,TRBJ2-3,.,TGTGCCAGCAGCCAAGACGTAGGCACCGAGGATACGCAGTATTTT,CASSQDVGTEDTQYF
.,TRBV5-1,TRBJ1-1,.,TGCGCCAGCAGCTTGTTCACCCCCACTGAAGCTTTCTTT,CASSLFTPTEAFF
TRBD1,TRBV11-2,TRBJ2-3,.,TGTGCCAGCAGCTTCCAGCATTCGACAGGGGGCAACACAGATACGCAGTATTTT,CASSFQHSTGGNTDTQYF
.,TRBV11-1,TRBJ2-3,.,TGTGCCAGCAGCCAGGGATCTGGCACAGATACGCAGTATTTT,CASSQGSGTDTQYF
TRBD2,TRBV2,TRBJ2-1,.,TGTGCCAGCATCCGTCTCCAGGGGCATAGCGGGAGAGCTAATGGCTACAATGAGCAGTTCTTC,CASIRLQGHSGRANGYNEQFF
.,TRBV28,TRBJ2-7,.,TGTGCCAGCAGTTTAGGTAGGGTAGGCGAGCAGTACTTC,CASSLGRVGEQYF
.,TRBV11-2,TRBJ2-1,.,TGTGCCAGCAGCCCTTCGGTACCCCTACCCCATGAGCAGTTCTTC,CASSPSVPLPHEQFF
TRBD2,TRBV11-2,TRBJ2-1,once,TGTGCCAGCAGCTATAGCGGGAGAGACAATGAGCAGTTCTTC,CASSYSGRDNEQFF
TRBD1,TRBV4-1,TRBJ2-3,.,TGCGCCAGCAGCCTGGGACAGGGGGACACAGATACGCAGTATTTT,CASSLGQGDTDTQYF
TRBD2,TRBV4-2,TRBJ2-7,.,TGTGCCAGCAGCCTTGGGACTAGCGGGAACTACGAGCAGTACTTC,CASSLGTSGNYEQYF
TRBD1,TRBV5-6,TRBJ2-5,.,TGTGCCAGCAGCCCCCGACAGGGATCAGAGTGGGAGACCCAGTACTTC,CASSPRQGSEWETQYF
.,TRBV19,TRBJ2-3,.,TGTGCCAGTAGTAGCTCGGGAAGCACAGATACGCAGTATTTT,CASSSSGSTDTQYF
TRBD2,TRBV27,TRBJ2-1,.,TGTGCCAGCAGCCGCCAACTAGCGGGAGACGCCTACAATGAGCAGTTCTTC,CASSRQLAGDAYNEQFF
TRBD1,TRBV6-5,TRBJ2-1,.,TGTGCCAGCAGACGACAGGGGATTTCCTACAATGAGCAGTTCTTC,CASRRQGISYNEQFF
TRBD2,TRBV2,TRBJ2-3,.,TGTGCCAGCAGTTCCCTAGCGGGAAGAACAGATACGCAGTATTTT,CASSSLAGRTDTQYF
TRBD2,TRBV10-3,TRBJ2-7,.,TGTGCCGCCACGTCCGGGAGGAACGAGGGCGAGCAGTACTTC,CAATSGRNEGEQYF
.,TRBV5-4,TRBJ2-5,.,TGTGCCAGCAGCTCCAGGGGTATCGAAGGGACCCAGTACTTC,CASSSRGIEGTQYF
TRBD1,TRBV6-5,TRBJ2-7,.,TGTGCCAGCAGTTACGGTAGGGGGCTTGGCGAGCAGTACTTC,CASSYGRGLGEQYF
.,TRBV6-1,TRBJ2-3,.,TGTGCCAGCAGTGAAAACGGGTTGAGCACAGATACGCAGTATTTT,CASSENGLSTDTQYF
TRBD2,TRBV15,TRBJ2-3,.,TGTGCCACCAGCAGAGATGGCCGGGGGGGCACAGATACGCAGTATTTT,CATSRDGRGGTDTQYF
.,TRBV28,TRBJ1-1,.,TGTGCCAGCACCCCGGTGGAGTTCTACACGAACACTGAAGCTTTCTTT,CASTPVEFYTNTEAFF
.,TRBV5-8,TRBJ2-7,.,TGTGCCAGCAGCTTAGAATCCTACGAGCAGTACTTC,CASSLESYEQYF
.,TRBV18,TRBJ1-2,.,TGTGCCAGCTCACCAGAGACAGCCTATGGCTACACCTTC,CASSPETAYGYTF
.,TRBV11-2,TRBJ2-1,.,TGTGCCAGCAGAGCCCAGGGTAGCGGAGATTACAATGAGCAGTTCTTC,CASRAQGSGDYNEQFF
TRBD2,TRBV7-2,TRBJ2-5,few,TGTGCCAGCAGCTTAGGCGAGAGGAGGACTAGCGGGAGGGTAGAGACCCAGTACTTC,CASSLGERRTSGRVETQYF
TRBD1,TRBV10-1,TRBJ2-5,.,TGCGCCAGCAGTGATCAGGGGGTCCGAGGGACCCAGTACTTC,CASSDQGVRGTQYF
.,TRBV23-1,TRBJ2-7,.,TGCGCCAAGACCCCAGGACCTACCTACGAGCAGTACTTC,CAKTPGPTYEQYF
.,TRBV27,TRBJ2-1,.,TGTGCCAGCAAGAAACTTAATGAGGATGAGCAGTTCTTC,CASKKLNEDEQFF
.,TRBV13,TRBJ2-7,.,TGTGCCAGCAGCTTAGGTCGCCAGGCCTACGAGCAGTACTTC,CASSLGRQAYEQYF
.,TRBV6-5,TRBJ1-3,.,TGTGCCAGCAGCAGATCCGGACTTCCCGGAAACACCATATATTTT,CASSRSGLPGNTIYF
.,TRBV27,TRBJ2-3,few,TGTGCCAGCCGTTTTGGGGGGAGCACAGATACGCAGTATTTT,CASRFGGSTDTQYF
TRBD2,TRBV7-9,TRBJ2-7,once,TGTGCCAGCAGCACGGCCGGGAGGGTGGGCTCCTACGAGCAGTACTTC,CASSTAGRVGSYEQYF
.,TRBV7-9,TRBJ1-3,.,TGTGCCAGCAGCTTGACAGTTGGTGGAAACACCATATATTTT,CASSLTVGGNTIYF
.,TRBV6-5,TRBJ1-5,few,TGTGCCAGCACCCAGGGGACCGTATTTAATCAGCCCCAGCATTTT,CASTQGTVFNQPQHF
.,TRBV28,TRBJ2-5,.,TGTGCCAGCAGCTCCACCCAAGAGACCCAGTACTTC,CASSSTQETQYF
.,TRBV19,TRBJ1-3,.,TGTGCCAGTAGTTCCCAGGTGTCCTCTGGAAACACCATATATTTT,CASSSQVSSGNTIYF
.,TRBV7-7,TRBJ2-5,.,TGTGCTAGCAGCAGTGGGACACGCATCGGGGAGACCCAGTACTTC,CASSSGTRIGETQYF
.,TRBV28,TRBJ1-6,.,TGTGCCAGCAGTTTAGCCCTTACCTCCTATAATTCACCCCTCCACTTT,CASSLALTSYNSPLHF
.,TRBV5-5,TRBJ2-3,.,TGTGCCAGCACCAGGACTGACACAGATACGCAGTATTTT,CASTRTDTDTQYF
.,TRBV28,TRBJ1-5,.,TGTGCCAGCAGTGCACGGTTGGGGGCGGGCCAGCCCCAGCATTTT,CASSARLGAGQPQHF
.,TRBV11-2,TRBJ2-5,.,TGTGCCAGCAAACTAGGTCCCGAGACCCAGTACTTC,CASKLGPETQYF
.,TRBV11-3,TRBJ2-7,.,TGTGCCAGCAGTTACGAGGGTGGCGAGCAGTACTTC,CASSYEGGEQYF
.,TRBV19,TRBJ1-2,.,TGTGCCAGTAGTGCGAACAGAAATAACTATGGCTACACCTTC,CASSANRNNYGYTF